This T cell receptor (beta chain) was documented in a study of OX40 agonist ivuxolimab in advanced cancers. Findings and limits, study-wide: On average, CD8+ T cells showed a greater number of expanded clones than CD4+. In the 0.1 to 3.0 mg/kg range, CD4+ and CD8+ blood T cells had expanded clonally by week 6.

This clone is judged medium-sized. What it binds is not known. The CDR3 totals 13 residues. Germline lookup yields CDR1 SQVTM and CDR2 ANQGSEA. V was trimmed by 0 bases and J by 2 bases, leaving 7 bases between them. Data came from immunoSEQ multiplex PCR; TCRdb stores just in-frame clones and leaves some out. The sample carries about 20,000 clones, about 83% recorded once. The input for sequencing was CD4+ or CD8+ T cells sorted from blood, taken in a trial of the OX40 agonist ivuxolimab. The rearrangement uses TRBV29-1 and TRBJ1-1; D is uncertain. This TCR derives from an adult with an advanced solid tumor such as melanoma, head and neck, liver or kidney cancer. The CDR3 DNA reads as TGCAGCGTTGAAGAAGGCTCCAACACTGAAGCTTTCTTT. Translated, it gives CSVEEGSNTEAFF.